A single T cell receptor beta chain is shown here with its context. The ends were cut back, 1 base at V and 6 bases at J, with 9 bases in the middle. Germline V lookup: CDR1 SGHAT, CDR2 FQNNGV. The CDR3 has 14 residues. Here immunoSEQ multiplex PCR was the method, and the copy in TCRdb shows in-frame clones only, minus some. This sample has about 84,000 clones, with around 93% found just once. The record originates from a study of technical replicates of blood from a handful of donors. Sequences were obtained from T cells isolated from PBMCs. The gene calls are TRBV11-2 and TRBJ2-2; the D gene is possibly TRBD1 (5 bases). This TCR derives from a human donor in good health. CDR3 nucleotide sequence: TGTGCCAGCAGCTTAGTCAGACAGCCCGGGGAGCTGTTTTTT. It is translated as CASSLVRQPGELFF. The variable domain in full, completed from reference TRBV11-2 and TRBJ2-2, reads EAGVAQSPRYKIIEKRQSVAFWCNPISGHATLYWYQQILGQGPKLLIQFQNNGVVDDSQLPKDRFSAERLKGVDSTLKIQPAKLEDSAVYLCASSLVRQPGELFFGEGSRLTVL.